The TCR beta chain described here comes from a study of T cell repertoires in cytomegalovirus infection. Overall study context: It was recently identified HLA-C-restricted and well-studied HLA-B-restricted CMV epitopes that the study used. Findings and caveats of the study: HLA-C-restricted, CMV-specific TCR beta clonotypes were dominant ex vivo.

Comment on this clonotype: The target antigen is unknown.

Each CDR3 protein gets one entry after TCRdb re-called the reads with MiXCR. The data hold about 770,000 distinct CDR3 sequences, with roughly 28% observed a single time. The V gene end was trimmed by 5 bases and the J gene end by 3 bases; junction bases not matched to a gene: 12. This CDR3 contains 16 residues. CDR1 DFQATT and CDR2 SNEGSKA come from the germline V gene (reference sequence). This specimen was cultured CD8+ T cells from PBMCs, taken from culture after CMV antigen stimulation. This TCR was sampled from a human donor in good health (CMV status not recorded). Some clones in this sample may be carry-over from other donors' samples. V gene TRBV20-1 combines with J gene TRBJ2-1; 8 bases are a match to TRBD1. CDR3 protein: CSAQATGTGHYNEQFF. CDR3 nucleotides: TGCAGTGCTCAGGCGACAGGGACAGGCCACTACAATGAGCAGTTCTTC.